The TCR beta chain under discussion was sequenced for a study of technical replicates of blood from a few donors. Here immunoSEQ multiplex PCR was the method, and the copy in TCRdb shows in-frame clones only, minus some. The sample has fewer than 90,000 clones, roughly 93% seen once; the top ten hold around 0.25%. Between the trimmed V and J ends, which lost 3 bases and 6 bases, there was a span of 14 bases. This CDR3 is 15 amino acids long. Germline V lookup: CDR1 MNHEY, CDR2 SMNVEV (reference sequence). The sample consisted of T cells isolated from PBMCs. The TCR sequence derives from a human donor in good health. The chain employs TRBV27 and TRBJ2-2, with D possibly being TRBD1 (7 bases). For the CDR3, the DNA is TGTGCCAGCAGTTTGGAGGGGGCCGTAGCCGGGGAGCTGTTTTTT. This codes for CASSLEGAVAGELFF.